This TCR beta chain was sequenced in a study of control samples from healthy donors and cancer patients. Libraries were prepared by immunoSEQ multiplex PCR; TCRdb keeps only in-frame clonotypes and omits some of them. The profile shows approximately 190,000 clones, approximately 90% of them singletons. The CDR3 is made up of 16 amino acids. The source material was blood. This clonotype originated in a man aged 30 to 45 in good health. The V gene is TRBV21-1, the J gene TRBJ2-2. TRBV21-1 is annotated as a pseudogene. CDR3 loop: CASSKHGRLNTGELFF. As DNA, the CDR3 is TGTGCCAGCAGCAAACACGGACGGCTGAACACCGGGGAGCTGTTTTTT.